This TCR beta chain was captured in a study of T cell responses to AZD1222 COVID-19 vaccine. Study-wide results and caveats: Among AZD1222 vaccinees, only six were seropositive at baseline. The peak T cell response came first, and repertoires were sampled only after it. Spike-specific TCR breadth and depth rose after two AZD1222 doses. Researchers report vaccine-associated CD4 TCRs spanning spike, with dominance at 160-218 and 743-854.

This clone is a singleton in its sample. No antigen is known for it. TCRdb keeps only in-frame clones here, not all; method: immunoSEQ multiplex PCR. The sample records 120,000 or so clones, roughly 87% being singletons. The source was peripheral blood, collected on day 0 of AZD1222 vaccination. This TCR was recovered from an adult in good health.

The CDR3 spells CASSVGERYNEQFF. CDR3 nucleotide sequence: TGTGCCAGCAGCGTAGGAGAGCGATACAATGAGCAGTTCTTC. The chain joins TRBV9 to TRBJ2-1; D unresolved. Germline V gives CDR1 SGDLS, CDR2 YYNGEE. With 0 bases removed from V and 4 bases from J, the gap between germline ends came to 8 bases. The CDR3 spans 14 residues. The entire variable domain, with the rest obtained from reference TRBV9 and TRBJ2-1, is as follows: DSGVTQTPKHLITATGQRVTLRCSPRSGDLSVYWYQQSLDQGLQFLIQYYNGEERAKGNILERFSAQQFPDLHSELNLSSLELGDSALYFCASSVGERYNEQFFGPGTRLTVL.